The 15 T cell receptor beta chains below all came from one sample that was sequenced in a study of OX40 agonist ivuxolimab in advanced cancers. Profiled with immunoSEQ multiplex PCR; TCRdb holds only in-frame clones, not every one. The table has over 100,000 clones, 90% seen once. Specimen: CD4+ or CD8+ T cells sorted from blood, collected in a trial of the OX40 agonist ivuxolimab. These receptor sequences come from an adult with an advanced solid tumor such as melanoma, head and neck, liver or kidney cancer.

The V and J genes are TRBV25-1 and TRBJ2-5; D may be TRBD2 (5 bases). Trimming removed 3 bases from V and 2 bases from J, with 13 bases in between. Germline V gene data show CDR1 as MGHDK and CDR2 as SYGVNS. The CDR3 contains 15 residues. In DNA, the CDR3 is TGTGCCAGCAGTGATACGGGAACAGAGCAAGAGACCCAGTACTTC. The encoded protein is CASSDTGTEQETQYF. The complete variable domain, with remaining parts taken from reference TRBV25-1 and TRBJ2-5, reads EADIYQTPRYLVIGTGKKITLECSQTMGHDKMYWYQQDPGMELHLIHYSYGVNSTEKGDLSSESTVSRIRTEHFPLTLESARPSHTSQYLCASSDTGTEQETQYFGPGTRLLVL.

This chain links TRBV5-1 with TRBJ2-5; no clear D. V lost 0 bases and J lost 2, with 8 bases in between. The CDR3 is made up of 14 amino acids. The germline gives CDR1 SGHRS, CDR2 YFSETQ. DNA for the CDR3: TGCGCCAGCAGCTTGGGCCGCATTCAAGAGACCCAGTACTTC. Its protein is CASSLGRIQETQYF.

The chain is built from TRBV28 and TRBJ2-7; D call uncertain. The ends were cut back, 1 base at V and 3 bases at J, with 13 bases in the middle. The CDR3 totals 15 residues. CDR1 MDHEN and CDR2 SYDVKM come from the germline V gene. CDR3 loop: CASSLFGTGSYEQYF. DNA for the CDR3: TGTGCCAGCAGTTTATTTGGTACGGGTAGCTACGAGCAGTACTTC.

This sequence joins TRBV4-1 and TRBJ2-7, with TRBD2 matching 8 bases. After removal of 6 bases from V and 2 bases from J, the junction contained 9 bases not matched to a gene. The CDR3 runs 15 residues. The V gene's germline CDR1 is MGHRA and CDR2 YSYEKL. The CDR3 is CASSITPGLAYEQYF. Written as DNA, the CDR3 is TGCGCCAGCAGTATTACCCCGGGACTAGCCTACGAGCAGTACTTC.

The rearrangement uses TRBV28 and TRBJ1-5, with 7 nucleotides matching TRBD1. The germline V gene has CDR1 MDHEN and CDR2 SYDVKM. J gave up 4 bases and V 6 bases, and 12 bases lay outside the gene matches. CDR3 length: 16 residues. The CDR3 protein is CASRSHSQGGNQPQHF. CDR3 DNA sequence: TGTGCCAGCAGGTCCCACAGTCAGGGGGGGAATCAGCCCCAGCATTTT.

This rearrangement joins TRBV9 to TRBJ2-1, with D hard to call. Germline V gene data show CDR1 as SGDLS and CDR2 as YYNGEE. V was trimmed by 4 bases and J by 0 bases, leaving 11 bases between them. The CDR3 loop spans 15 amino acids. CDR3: CASSPHESSYNEQFF. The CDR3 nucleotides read TGTGCCAGCAGCCCCCACGAGAGCTCCTACAATGAGCAGTTCTTC.

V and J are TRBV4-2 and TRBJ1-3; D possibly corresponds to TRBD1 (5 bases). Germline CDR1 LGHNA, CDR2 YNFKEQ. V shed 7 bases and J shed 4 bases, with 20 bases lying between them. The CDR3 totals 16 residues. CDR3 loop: CASTAEYGAWGNTIYF. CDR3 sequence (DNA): TGTGCCAGCACCGCGGAATATGGGGCTTGGGGAAACACCATATATTTT.

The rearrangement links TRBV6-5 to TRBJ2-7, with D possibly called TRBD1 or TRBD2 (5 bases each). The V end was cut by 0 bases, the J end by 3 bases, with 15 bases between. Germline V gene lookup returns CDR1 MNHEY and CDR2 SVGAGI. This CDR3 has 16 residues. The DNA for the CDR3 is TGTGCCAGCAGTTACTCGAGTCGATTGAGGGGCTACGAGCAGTACTTC. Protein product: CASSYSSRLRGYEQYF.

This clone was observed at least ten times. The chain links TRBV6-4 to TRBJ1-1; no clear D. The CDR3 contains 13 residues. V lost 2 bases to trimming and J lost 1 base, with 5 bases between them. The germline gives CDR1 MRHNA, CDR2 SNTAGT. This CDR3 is CASSDQPNTEAFF. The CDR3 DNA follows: TGTGCCAGCAGTGACCAGCCGAACACTGAAGCTTTCTTT.

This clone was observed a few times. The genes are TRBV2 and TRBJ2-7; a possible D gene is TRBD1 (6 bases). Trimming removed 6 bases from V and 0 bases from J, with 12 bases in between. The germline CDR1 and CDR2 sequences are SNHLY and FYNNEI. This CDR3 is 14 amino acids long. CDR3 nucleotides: TGTGCCAGCAGCCTTGACAGGTCCTCCTACGAGCAGTACTTC. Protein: CASSLDRSSYEQYF.

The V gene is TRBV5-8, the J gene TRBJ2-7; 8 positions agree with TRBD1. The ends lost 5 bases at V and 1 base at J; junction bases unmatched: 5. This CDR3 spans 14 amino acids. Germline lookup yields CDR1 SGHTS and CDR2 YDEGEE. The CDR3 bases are TGTGCCAGCAGAGAGACAGGGGAATCCTACGAGCAGTACTTC. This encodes CASRETGESYEQYF.

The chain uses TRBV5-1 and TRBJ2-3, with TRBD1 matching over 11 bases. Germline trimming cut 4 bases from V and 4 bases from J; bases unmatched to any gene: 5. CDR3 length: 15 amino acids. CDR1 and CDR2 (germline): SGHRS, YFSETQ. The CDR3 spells CASSPRTGGPDTQYF. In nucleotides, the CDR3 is TGCGCCAGCAGCCCTCGGACAGGGGGCCCAGATACGCAGTATTTT.

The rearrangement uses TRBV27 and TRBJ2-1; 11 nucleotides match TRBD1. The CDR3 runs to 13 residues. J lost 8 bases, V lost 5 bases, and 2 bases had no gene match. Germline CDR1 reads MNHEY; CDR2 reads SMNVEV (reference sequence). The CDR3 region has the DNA TGTGCCAGCAGTCGGGACAGGGGGGATGAGCAGTTCTTC. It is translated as CASSRDRGDEQFF.

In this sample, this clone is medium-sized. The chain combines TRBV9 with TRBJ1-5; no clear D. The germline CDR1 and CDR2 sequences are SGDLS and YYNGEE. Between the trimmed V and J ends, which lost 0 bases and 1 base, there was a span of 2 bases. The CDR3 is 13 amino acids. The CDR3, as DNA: TGTGCCAGCAGCGTAGAAAGCAATCAGCCCCAGCATTTT. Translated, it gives CASSVESNQPQHF. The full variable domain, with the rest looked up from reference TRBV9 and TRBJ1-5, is DSGVTQTPKHLITATGQRVTLRCSPRSGDLSVYWYQQSLDQGLQFLIQYYNGEERAKGNILERFSAQQFPDLHSELNLSSLELGDSALYFCASSVESNQPQHFGDGTRLSIL.

The CDR3 region is CASSPKLNEKLFF. In DNA, the CDR3 is TGTGCCAGCTCACCAAAACTTAATGAAAAACTGTTTTTT. The J gene is TRBJ1-4, the V gene TRBV18; no firm D call. The germline V gene has CDR1 KGHSH and CDR2 LQKENI. V shed 2 bases and J shed 4 bases, with 5 bases lying between them. The CDR3 is made up of 13 amino acids.